Following are 6 T cell receptor beta chains from one sample sequenced in a study of shared clonotypes between healthy human individuals. Sequencing used immunoSEQ multiplex PCR; TCRdb keeps in-frame clones, though not all of them. The sample consists of about a million clones, roughly 80% of them appearing once. Sequencing was performed on memory CD4+ T cells from PBMCs. Subset in this sample: CD45RA-negative fraction. The origin of the receptors is a man aged 18-30 years in good health. Some clones in this sample may be carry-over from other donors' samples.

The chain joins TRBV7-2 to TRBJ2-5; D not certain. Germline CDR1 reads SGHTA; CDR2 reads FQGNSA. The CDR3 sequence is 16 residues long. V was clipped by 1 base and J by 2 bases, with 14 bases between them. CDR3 region: CASSLEGSRRQETQYF. The CDR3 DNA reads as TGTGCCAGCAGCTTAGAAGGCTCACGCAGACAAGAGACCCAGTACTTC.

The chain carries TRBV28 and TRBJ2-3; 8 positions agree with TRBD1. V gave up 4 bases and J gave up 6 bases; unmatched junction bases: 12. The CDR3 totals 16 residues. CDR1 and CDR2 from the germline V gene are MDHEN and SYDVKM. CDR3 bases: TGTGCCAGCAGTTCTCTAACGGGACAGGATGGCGATACGCAGTATTTT. Residues: CASSSLTGQDGDTQYF.

The chain carries TRBV19 and TRBJ1-1; 8 bases are a match to TRBD1. The CDR3 extends over 13 amino acids. Germline V gene lookup returns CDR1 LNHDA and CDR2 SQIVND (reference sequence). After removal of 10 bases from V and 4 bases from J, the junction contained 8 bases not matched to a gene. DNA for the CDR3: TGTGCCACTGCAGGGGGCTATGGCACTGAAGCTTTCTTT. Its protein product is CATAGGYGTEAFF.

The chain couples TRBV5-4 to TRBJ2-5, with D hard to call. CDR1 is SGHNT and CDR2 is YYREEE in the germline V gene (reference sequence). The CDR3 is made up of 13 amino acids. The V and J ends lost 1 base and 3 bases respectively, with 7 bases between them. The CDR3 DNA sequence: TGTGCCAGCAGCTTGACAGCTAAAGAGACCCAGTACTTC. As protein: CASSLTAKETQYF.

This chain connects TRBV18 to TRBJ1-2, with 7 bases matching TRBD1. V lost 4 bases to trimming and J lost 4 bases; unmatched junction nucleotides: 3. The CDR3 runs to 13 residues. Germline loops: CDR1 KGHSH, CDR2 LQKENI. The CDR3 loop reads CASSQGTAYGYTF. The CDR3 nucleotides are TGTGCCAGCTCACAGGGGACAGCCTATGGCTACACCTTC.

This clone was seen just once. This rearrangement joins TRBV5-1 to TRBJ2-1; perhaps TRBD1 as D (6 bases). Germline V gene lookup returns CDR1 SGHRS and CDR2 YFSETQ. V was trimmed by 3 bases and J by 3 bases, leaving 22 bases between them. CDR3 length: 18 amino acids. The CDR3 DNA sequence: TGCGCCAGCAGCTCGATCGGAGTGGGGGCCTTTAACTACAATGAGCAGTTCTTC. It codes for CASSSIGVGAFNYNEQFF.